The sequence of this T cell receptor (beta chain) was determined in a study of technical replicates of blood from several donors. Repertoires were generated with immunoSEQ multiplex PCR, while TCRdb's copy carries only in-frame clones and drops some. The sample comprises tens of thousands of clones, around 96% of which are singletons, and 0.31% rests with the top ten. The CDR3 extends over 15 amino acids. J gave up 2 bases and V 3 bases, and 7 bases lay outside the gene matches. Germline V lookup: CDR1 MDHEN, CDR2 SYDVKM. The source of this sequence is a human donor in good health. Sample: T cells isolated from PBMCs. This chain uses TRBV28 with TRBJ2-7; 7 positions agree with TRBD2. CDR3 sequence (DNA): TGTGCCAGCAGTTTGGCCGGGACTAATACCTACGAGCAGTACTTC. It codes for CASSLAGTNTYEQYF.